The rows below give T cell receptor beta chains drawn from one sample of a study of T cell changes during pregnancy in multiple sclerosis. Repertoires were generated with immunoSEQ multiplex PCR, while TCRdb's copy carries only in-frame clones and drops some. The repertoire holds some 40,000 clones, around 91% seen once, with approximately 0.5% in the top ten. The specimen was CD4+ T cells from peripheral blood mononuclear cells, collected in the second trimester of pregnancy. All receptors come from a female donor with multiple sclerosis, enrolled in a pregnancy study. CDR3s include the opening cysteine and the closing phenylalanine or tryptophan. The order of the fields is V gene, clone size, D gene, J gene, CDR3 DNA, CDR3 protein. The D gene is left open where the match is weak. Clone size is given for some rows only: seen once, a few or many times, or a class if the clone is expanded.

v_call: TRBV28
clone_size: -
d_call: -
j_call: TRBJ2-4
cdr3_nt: TGTGCCAGCAGTCCCACCTCCGGAGCCAAAAACATTCAGTACTTC
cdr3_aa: CASSPTSGAKNIQYF

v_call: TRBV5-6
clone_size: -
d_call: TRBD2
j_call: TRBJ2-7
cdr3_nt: TGTGCCAGCAGCGCGACTAGCGGGCGCTCCTACGAGCAGTACTTC
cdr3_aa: CASSATSGRSYEQYF

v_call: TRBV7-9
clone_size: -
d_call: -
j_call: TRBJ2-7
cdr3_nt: TGTGCCAGCAGCTTCACCGGGTCGAACTACGAGCAGTACTTC
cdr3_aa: CASSFTGSNYEQYF

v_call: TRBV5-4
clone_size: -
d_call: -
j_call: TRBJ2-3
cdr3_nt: TGTGCCAGCAGCCCCGGTCGGGTCACAGATACGCAGTATTTT
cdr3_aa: CASSPGRVTDTQYF

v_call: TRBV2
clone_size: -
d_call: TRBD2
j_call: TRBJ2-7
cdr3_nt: TGTGCCAGCAGTGAGGGGACTAGCGGGGACCAGCAGTACTTC
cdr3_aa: CASSEGTSGDQQYF

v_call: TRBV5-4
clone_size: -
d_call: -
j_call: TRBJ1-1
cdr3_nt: TGTGCCAGCAGCTCCGGACAGAACACTGAAGCTTTCTTT
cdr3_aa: CASSSGQNTEAFF

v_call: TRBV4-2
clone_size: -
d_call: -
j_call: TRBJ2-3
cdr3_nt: TGTGCCAGCAGCCAAGAGGGCGCTGACAGTGGCACAGATACGCAGTATTTT
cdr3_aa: CASSQEGADSGTDTQYF

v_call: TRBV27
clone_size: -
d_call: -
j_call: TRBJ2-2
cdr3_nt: TGTGCCAGCAGTTTATCGGTGGGACTTGGAACCGGGGAGCTGTTTTTT
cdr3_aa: CASSLSVGLGTGELFF

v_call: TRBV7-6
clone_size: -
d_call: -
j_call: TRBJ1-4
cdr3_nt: TGTGCCAGCAGCTCCCAAGGGGCCGCAAATGAAAAACTGTTTTTT
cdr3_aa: CASSSQGAANEKLFF

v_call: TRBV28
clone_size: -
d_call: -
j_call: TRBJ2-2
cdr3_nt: TGTGCCAGCAGTCGGGGGGAGCTGTTTTTT
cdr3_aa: CASSRGELFF

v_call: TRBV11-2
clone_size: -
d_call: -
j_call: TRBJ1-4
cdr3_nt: TGTGCCAGCAGCACGCAGGGAGGGGTAACTAATGAAAAACTGTTTTTT
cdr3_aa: CASSTQGGVTNEKLFF

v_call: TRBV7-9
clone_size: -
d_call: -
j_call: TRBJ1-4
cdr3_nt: TGTGCCAGCAGCTTAACAGGGAATGAAAAACTGTTTTTT
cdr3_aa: CASSLTGNEKLFF

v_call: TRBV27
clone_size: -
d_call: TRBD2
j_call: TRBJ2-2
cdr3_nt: TGTGCCAGCAGCCCAGGGAGCGGGAGGGCCTTCGGCACCGGGGAGCTGTTTTTT
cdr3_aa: CASSPGSGRAFGTGELFF

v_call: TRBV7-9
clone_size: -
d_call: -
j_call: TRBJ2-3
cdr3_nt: TGTGCCAGCAGCCGACGGACAGAGACAGATACGCAGTATTTT
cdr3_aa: CASSRRTETDTQYF

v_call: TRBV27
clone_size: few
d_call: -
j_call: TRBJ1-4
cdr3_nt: TGTGCCAGCAGTTGGGCAGTGAATGAAAAACTGTTTTTT
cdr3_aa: CASSWAVNEKLFF

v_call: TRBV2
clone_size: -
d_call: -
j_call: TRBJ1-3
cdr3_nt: TGTGCCAGCAGTGGCGCGGGAAACACCATATATTTT
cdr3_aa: CASSGAGNTIYF

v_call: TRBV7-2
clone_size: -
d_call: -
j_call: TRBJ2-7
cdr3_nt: TGTGCCAGCAGCTTAGTTCGGGGGAGGAGCTCCTACGAGCAGTACTTC
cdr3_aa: CASSLVRGRSSYEQYF

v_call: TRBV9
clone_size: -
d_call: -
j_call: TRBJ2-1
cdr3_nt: TGTGCCAGCAGCCTCAGCTCAGAGACTTACAATGAGCAGTTCTTC
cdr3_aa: CASSLSSETYNEQFF

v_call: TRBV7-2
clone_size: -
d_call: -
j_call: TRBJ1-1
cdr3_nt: TGTGCCAGCAGACTCCTATCCGAGGCGGGCATGAACACTGAAGCTTTCTTT
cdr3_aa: CASRLLSEAGMNTEAFF

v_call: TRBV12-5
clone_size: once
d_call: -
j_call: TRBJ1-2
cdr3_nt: TGTGCTAGTGGTTTATATCCGCGGGATGCCTATGGCTACACCTTC
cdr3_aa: CASGLYPRDAYGYTF

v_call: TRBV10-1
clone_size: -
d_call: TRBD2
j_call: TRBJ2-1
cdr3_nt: TGCGCCAGCAGTGACCAGCGGGAGATCAATGAGCAGTTCTTC
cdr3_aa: CASSDQREINEQFF

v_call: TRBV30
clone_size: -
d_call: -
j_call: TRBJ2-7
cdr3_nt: TGTGCCTGGAGTGATCCGGACGAGCAGTACTTC
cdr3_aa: CAWSDPDEQYF

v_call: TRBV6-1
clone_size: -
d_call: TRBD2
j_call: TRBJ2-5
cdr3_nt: TGTGCCAGCAGTGGGACTAGCGGGAGCCTAGAGACCCAGTACTTC
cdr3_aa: CASSGTSGSLETQYF

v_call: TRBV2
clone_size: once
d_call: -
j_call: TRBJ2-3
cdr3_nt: TGTGCCAGCAGTGTCTACGGGTCTTCTAGCACAGATACGCAGTATTTT
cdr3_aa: CASSVYGSSSTDTQYF

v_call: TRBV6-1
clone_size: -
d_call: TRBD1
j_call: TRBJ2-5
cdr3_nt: TGTGCCAGCAGGGCCCGGGACAGGGTTCAAGAGACCCAGTACTTC
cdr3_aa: CASRARDRVQETQYF

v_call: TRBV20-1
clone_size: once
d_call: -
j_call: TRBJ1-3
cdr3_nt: TGCAGTGCTAACAGATTGGGCACCATATATTTT
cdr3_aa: CSANRLGTIYF

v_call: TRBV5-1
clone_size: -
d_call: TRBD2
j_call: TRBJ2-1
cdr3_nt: TGCGCCAGCAGCTTGGATGGGCTAGCGGGGAATGAGCAGTTCTTC
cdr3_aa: CASSLDGLAGNEQFF

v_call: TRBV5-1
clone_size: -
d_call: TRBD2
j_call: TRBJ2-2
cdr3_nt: TGCGCCAGCAGCCTGTCTAGCGGGAGGTCCGGGGAGCTGTTTTTT
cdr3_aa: CASSLSSGRSGELFF

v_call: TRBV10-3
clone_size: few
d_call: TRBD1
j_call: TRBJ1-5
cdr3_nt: TGTGCCATCCGACAGGGGGCGAATCAGCCCCAGCATTTT
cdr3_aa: CAIRQGANQPQHF

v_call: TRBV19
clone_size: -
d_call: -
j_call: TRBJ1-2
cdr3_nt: TGTGCCAGTAGCCCCGTGGCGGGCTATGGCTACACCTTC
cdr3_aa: CASSPVAGYGYTF

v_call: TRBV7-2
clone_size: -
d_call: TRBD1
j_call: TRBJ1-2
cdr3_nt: TGTGCCAGCAGCTTAGGTATCAGGGGGAGCTATGGCTACACCTTC
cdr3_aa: CASSLGIRGSYGYTF

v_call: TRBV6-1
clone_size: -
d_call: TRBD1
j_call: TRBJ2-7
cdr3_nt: TGTGCCAGCAGTGAAGGGGACAGCTACGAGCAGTACTTC
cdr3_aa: CASSEGDSYEQYF

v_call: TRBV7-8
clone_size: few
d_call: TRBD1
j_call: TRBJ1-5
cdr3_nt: TGTGCCAGCAGCCGCGTCGGCAGGGGGCGAAGCAATCAGCCCCAGCATTTT
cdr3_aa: CASSRVGRGRSNQPQHF

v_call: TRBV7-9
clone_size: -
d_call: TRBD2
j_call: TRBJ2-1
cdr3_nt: TGTGCCAGCACCCTCCTCGGGGCGGGAGCCTCCTACAATGAGCAGTTCTTC
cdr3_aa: CASTLLGAGASYNEQFF

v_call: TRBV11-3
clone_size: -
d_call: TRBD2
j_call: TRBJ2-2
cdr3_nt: TGTGCCAGCAGCTTAGCCCTAGCGGGAGGTAACACCGGGGAGCTGTTTTTT
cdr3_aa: CASSLALAGGNTGELFF

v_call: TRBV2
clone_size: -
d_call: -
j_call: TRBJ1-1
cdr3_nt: TGTGCCAGCAACCATGAGAGCACTGAAGCTTTCTTT
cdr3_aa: CASNHESTEAFF

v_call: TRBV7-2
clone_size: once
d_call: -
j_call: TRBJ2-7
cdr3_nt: TGTGCCAGCAGCCGAATGGAGGTAGGCGAGCAGTACTTC
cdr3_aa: CASSRMEVGEQYF

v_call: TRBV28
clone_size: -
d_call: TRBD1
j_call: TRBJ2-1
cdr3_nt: TGTGCCAGCGCCCAGGACAGGGGGTTCGATGAGCAGTTCTTC
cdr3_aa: CASAQDRGFDEQFF

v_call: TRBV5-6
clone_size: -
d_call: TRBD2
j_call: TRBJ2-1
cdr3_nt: TGTGCCAGCAGCTTCTCAGCAGCGGGGTACAATGAGCAGTTCTTC
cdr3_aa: CASSFSAAGYNEQFF

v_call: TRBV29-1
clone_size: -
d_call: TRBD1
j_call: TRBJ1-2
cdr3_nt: TGCAGCGTTTCTGGTGAGCCGGGACAGGGGGCTCTTGGCTACACCTTC
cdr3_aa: CSVSGEPGQGALGYTF

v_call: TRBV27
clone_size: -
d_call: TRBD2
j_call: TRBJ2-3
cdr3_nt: TGTGCCAGCACCTTTAGCGGGAGGGCCCTAGATACGCAGTATTTT
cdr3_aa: CASTFSGRALDTQYF

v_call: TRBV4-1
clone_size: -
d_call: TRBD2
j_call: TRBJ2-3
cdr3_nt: TGCGCCAGCAGCCAAGACCGCGGGAGGGCGGCCGATACGCAGTATTTT
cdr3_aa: CASSQDRGRAADTQYF

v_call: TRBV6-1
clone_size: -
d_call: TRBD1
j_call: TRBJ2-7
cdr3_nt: TGTGCCAGCAGTCCGGACAGGGTGTCCTACGAGCAGTACTTC
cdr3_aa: CASSPDRVSYEQYF

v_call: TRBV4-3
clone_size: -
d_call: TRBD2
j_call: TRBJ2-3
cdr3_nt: TGCGCCAGCAGCCCCTGGGCCAGCGGGGCCGCAGATACGCAGTATTTT
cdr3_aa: CASSPWASGAADTQYF

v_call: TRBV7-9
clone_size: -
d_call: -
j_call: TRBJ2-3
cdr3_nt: TGTGCCAGCAGCTTAGTTTCTCTGGATACGCAGTATTTT
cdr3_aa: CASSLVSLDTQYF

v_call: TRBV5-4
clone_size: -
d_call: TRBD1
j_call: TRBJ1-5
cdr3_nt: TGTGCCAGCAGCTTGCAGGGGGAAGGGCCCCAGCATTTT
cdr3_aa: CASSLQGEGPQHF

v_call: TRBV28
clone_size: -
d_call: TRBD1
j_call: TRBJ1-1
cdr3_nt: TGTGCCAGCAGTTTAAATTTAGGGGGCGGGAAGGACACTGAAGCTTTCTTT
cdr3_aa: CASSLNLGGGKDTEAFF

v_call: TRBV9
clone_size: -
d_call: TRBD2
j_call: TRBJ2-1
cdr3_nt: TGTGCCAGCAGCGTAGACGGGACTATCTCCTACAATGAGCAGTTCTTC
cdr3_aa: CASSVDGTISYNEQFF

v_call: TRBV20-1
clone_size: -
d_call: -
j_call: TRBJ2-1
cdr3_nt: TGCAGTGCTAGAAGTCCAGTGCAGTTCTTC
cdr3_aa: CSARSPVQFF

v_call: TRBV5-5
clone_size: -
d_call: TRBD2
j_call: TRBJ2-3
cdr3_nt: TGTGCCAGCAGCTTCCGGGGCCAGCGGGAGGGCCTAGCAGATACGCAGTATTTT
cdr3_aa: CASSFRGQREGLADTQYF

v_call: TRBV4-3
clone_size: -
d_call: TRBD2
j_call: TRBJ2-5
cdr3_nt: TGCGCCAGCAGCCTTGGGACTAGCAAGGAGACCCAGTACTTC
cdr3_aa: CASSLGTSKETQYF

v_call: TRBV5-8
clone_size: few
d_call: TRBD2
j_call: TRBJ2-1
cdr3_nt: TGTGCCAGCAGCTTGGGGGTGACTAGCGGCAATGAGCAGTTCTTC
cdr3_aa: CASSLGVTSGNEQFF